This entry is about one T cell receptor beta chain. The Seattle patients joined while their infection was active and were tracked longitudinally afterward. These data come from a study of blood T cell repertoires in COVID-19. Overall study context: Whether acute or convalescent, the COVID-19 samples came from the United States, Italy and Spain. PBMCs, B-cell-depleted T cells, or T cells provided the cDNA or gDNA that made up the material.

As originally analysed: It was from reference gene primer amplification that nucleated cell counts were estimated. Here immunoSEQ multiplex PCR was the method, and the copy in TCRdb shows in-frame clones only, minus some. Clone size and the V and J calls come from that table; the DNA yielded D and trimming. Among about 300,000 clones listed, 75% to 90% were seen once. This sequence originates from a woman aged 45-60 years with COVID-19, enrolled during active disease. Sequencing was done on a sample of peripheral blood.

Here the CDR3 reads CASSYATGGSEQFF. CDR3 bases: TGTGCCAGCAGTTATGCGACAGGGGGGAGTGAGCAGTTCTTC. This rearrangement joins TRBV6-2 or TRBV6-3 to TRBJ2-1; TRBD1 agrees at 9 bases. CDR3 size: 14 residues. Germline values: CDR1 MNHEY, CDR2 SVGEGT. Trimming at V came to 3 bases and at J to 9 bases, leaving 6 bases not matched to a gene.